Below are 10 T cell receptor beta chains sequenced from a single sample in a study of blood T cell repertoires in COVID-19 (dated by TCRdb to the early 2020s). Library generation was performed with the immunoSEQ multiplex PCR assay. Not all clones reach the TCRdb copy of this immuneACCESS table, which keeps in-frame sequences only. Checked studies attribute under half of the gap to unresolved V genes and leave the rest unexplained. The sample profile shows about 90,000 clones; 85% to 95% of them were found once. The biggest ten clones account for approximately 6% of the sample. Sequenced: peripheral blood. All receptors come from a woman aged 55-70 years with active COVID-19.

The rearrangement uses TRBV5-4 and TRBJ2-2; TRBD1 agrees at 9 bases. CDR1 is SGHNT, CDR2 YYREEE, per germline (reference sequence). This CDR3 comprises 16 residues. Trimming removed 2 bases from V and 5 bases from J; junction bases left unmatched: 7. This CDR3 reads CASSFGGTGKTGELFF. The CDR3 DNA reads as TGTGCCAGCAGCTTTGGTGGGACAGGGAAAACCGGGGAGCTGTTTTTT.

The chain recombines TRBV5-4 with TRBJ1-2; D is unresolved. V dropped 4 bases and J dropped 5 bases, with 9 bases sitting between them. This CDR3 is 12 amino acids long. Germline V gene lookup returns CDR1 SGHNT and CDR2 YYREEE (reference sequence). The DNA for the CDR3 is TGTGCCAGCAGCGGAGTCGGATATGGCTACACCTTC. Encoded protein: CASSGVGYGYTF.

This chain connects TRBV2 to TRBJ1-2; weak D call: TRBD1 (5 bases). The V gene lost 1 base and the J gene lost 8 bases, with 23 bases spanning the gap. Germline values: CDR1 SNHLY, CDR2 FYNNEI. The CDR3 spans 17 residues. The CDR3 here is CASSEDSGARTKDGYTF. CDR3 in DNA: TGTGCCAGCAGTGAAGACAGTGGGGCCCGAACTAAGGACGGCTACACCTTC.

The rearrangement uses TRBV9 and TRBJ1-2; the D is unclear. CDR1 is SGDLS, CDR2 YYNGEE, per germline. Deletions cut 6 bases from V and 4 bases from J, with 19 bases between. This CDR3 comprises 15 residues. This chain's CDR3 is CASTKQIGSPYGYTF. The CDR3, as DNA: TGTGCCAGCACAAAGCAGATCGGGAGTCCCTATGGCTACACCTTC.

This clone was seen just once. V gene TRBV5-5 combines with J gene TRBJ2-7; TRBD2 matches 12 bases. V lost 3 bases and J lost 5; bases outside the gene matches: 3. The CDR3 has 14 amino acids. Germline V CDR1 and CDR2: SGHKS, YYEKEE (reference sequence). The CDR3 coding sequence is TGTGCCAGCAGCTCGGGACTAGCGGGCAACGAGCAGTACTTC. This codes for CASSSGLAGNEQYF.

This chain joins TRBV6-5 and TRBJ1-1; D possibly corresponds to TRBD1 (6 bases). CDR1 is MNHEY, CDR2 SVGAGI, per germline. V was trimmed by 2 bases and J by 11 bases, leaving 15 bases between them. The CDR3 sequence is 13 residues long. CDR3 sequence: CASSYNGGRDAFF. Here the CDR3 DNA reads TGTGCCAGCAGTTACAATGGGGGCAGGGACGCTTTCTTT.

The V and J genes are TRBV6-5 and TRBJ2-7; 9 positions agree with TRBD2. The CDR3 has 15 amino acids. Germline loops: CDR1 MNHEY, CDR2 SVGAGI. The ends lost 6 bases at V and 4 bases at J; junction bases unmatched: 10. CDR3 amino acids: CASRPLAGVRYEQYF. CDR3 coding DNA: TGTGCCAGCAGGCCTTTAGCGGGAGTGCGGTACGAGCAGTACTTC.

This clone was counted only a few times. The chain recombines TRBV27 with TRBJ2-1; 14 positions match TRBD2. The CDR3 contains 16 residues. Trimming removed 5 bases from V and 8 bases from J; junction bases left unmatched: 8. The germline gives CDR1 MNHEY, CDR2 SMNVEV (reference sequence). The CDR3 sequence: CASSAGTSGRRHEQFF. The DNA of the CDR3 is TGTGCCAGCAGTGCGGGGACTAGCGGGAGAAGGCATGAGCAGTTCTTC.

The CDR3 DNA reads as TGTGCCAGCAGGTTCCGGGACAGGGAGTCAGGCTACACCTTC. Protein sequence: CASRFRDRESGYTF. The chain uses TRBV28 and TRBJ1-2; 9 positions match TRBD1. The CDR3 covers 14 residues. Germline CDR1 and CDR2: MDHEN and SYDVKM. V trimming: 6 bases; J trimming: 8 bases; junction bases outside the gene matches: 10.

This chain joins TRBV11-2 and TRBJ2-7; D unresolved. The CDR3 is 14 amino acids. Germline values: CDR1 SGHAT, CDR2 FQNNGV. V lost 5 bases and J 13 bases, leaving 24 bases between the germline ends. The CDR3 here is CASSPSDIQKIIYF. The CDR3 DNA reads TGTGCCAGCAGCCCCTCGGATATACAGAAGATAATTTACTTC. Filled out from reference TRBV11-2 and TRBJ2-7, the complete variable domain reads EAGVAQSPRYKIIEKRQSVAFWCNPISGHATLYWYQQILGQGPKLLIQFQNNGVVDDSQLPKDRFSAERLKGVDSTLKIQPAKLEDSAVYLCASSPSDIQKIIYFGPGTRLTVT.